The 19 T cell receptor beta chains listed next were all sequenced from one sample in a study of T cell repertoires in cytomegalovirus infection. TCRdb ran MiXCR on the reads and lists one entry per CDR3 protein. The sample has fewer than 80,000 distinct CDR3 sequences, approximately 3.7% seen once. The sequencing input was PBMCs. The receptors stem from a human donor in good health (CMV status not recorded). Some clones in this sample may be carry-over from other donors' samples.

This clonotype was detected ten times or more. This chain uses TRBV7-9 with TRBJ2-3; 7 bases agree with TRBD1. This CDR3 region has 16 residues. Looked up from germline, CDR1 is SEHNR and CDR2 is FQNEAQ (reference sequence). The V segment lost 5 bases and the J segment 5 bases; nucleotides outside the gene matches: 13. The CDR3 here is CASSAGEGAGEDTQYF. CDR3 nucleotides: TGTGCCAGCAGCGCTGGAGAGGGGGCAGGTGAAGATACGCAGTATTTT.

This clonotype was seen ten or more times. J is TRBJ2-1 and V is TRBV6-2 or TRBV6-3; 9 bases fit TRBD2. V gave up 6 bases and J gave up 6 bases; unmatched junction bases: 9. The germline gives CDR1 MNHEY, CDR2 SVGEGT. The CDR3 has 15 amino acids. In DNA form, the CDR3 reads TGTGCCAGCAGGGGGCTCGCGGGGGGGCGCAATGAGCAGTTCTTC. It is translated as CASRGLAGGRNEQFF.

This clonotype was seen repeatedly, ten times or more. The chain combines TRBV25-1 with TRBJ1-1; D is ambiguous. The CDR3 has 16 residues. Trimming cost V 2 bases and J 10 bases, with 23 bases left between them. The germline V gene has CDR1 MGHDK and CDR2 SYGVNS. CDR3 sequence: CASSERVNRGPFVAFF. The CDR3, as DNA: TGTGCCAGCAGTGAACGGGTCAACAGAGGGCCCTTTGTAGCTTTCTTT.

This clonotype was picked up many times. V gene TRBV6-1 combines with J gene TRBJ2-3, with D possibly being TRBD1 (6 bases). Germline CDR1 reads MNHNS; CDR2 reads SASEGT. The CDR3 is 14 amino acids. Trimming took 7 bases from V and 4 from J, leaving 15 bases between them. In nucleotides, the CDR3 is TGTGCCAGCACCACAGGGACATCTTCAGATACGCAGTATTTT. Its translation is CASTTGTSSDTQYF.

This clonotype was counted ten times or more. The chain uses TRBV5-6 and TRBJ2-3; D may be TRBD1 (6 bases). Germline CDR1 and CDR2: SGHDT and YYEEEE. The V end lost 3 bases, the J end lost 4 bases, and 15 bases lay between the germline ends. This CDR3 is 15 amino acids long. Here the CDR3 reads CASSWGQGMSDTQYF. Here the CDR3 DNA reads TGTGCCAGCAGCTGGGGTCAGGGGATGTCAGATACGCAGTATTTT.

This clonotype came up many times. J is TRBJ1-6 and V is TRBV18, with no clear D. Per germline, CDR1 KGHSH and CDR2 LQKENI. Trimming shortened V by 1 base and J by 7 bases, and 2 bases separated the two germline ends. This CDR3 is built from 12 residues. The CDR3 loop is CASSPLNSPLHF. The CDR3, as DNA: TGTGCCAGCTCACCACTAAATTCACCCCTCCACTTT.

This clonotype was detected many times. The chain is built from TRBV7-2 and TRBJ2-1, with 8 bases identical to TRBD2. This CDR3 is 15 amino acids long. Per the germline V gene, CDR1 is SGHTA and CDR2 is FQGNSA. Trimming at V came to 1 base and at J to 7 bases, leaving 6 bases not matched to a gene. The DNA for the CDR3 is TGTGCCAGCAGCTTAGTCGGGAGGGTCTTTAATGAGCAGTTCTTC. This encodes CASSLVGRVFNEQFF.

This clonotype was seen many times. This rearrangement joins TRBV28 to TRBJ2-3; the match to TRBD2 covers 8 bases. The CDR3 totals 13 residues. Trimming took 7 bases from V and 6 from J; bases not matched to a gene: 6. Germline CDR1 reads MDHEN; CDR2 reads SYDVKM. CDR3 in DNA: TGTGCCAGCATGTCCGGGGGGGAGGATACGCAGTATTTT. This codes for CASMSGGEDTQYF.

This clonotype was seen ten or more times. This chain links TRBV7-2 with TRBJ2-7; the D gene is possibly TRBD2 (7 bases). The CDR3 covers 14 residues. CDR1 and CDR2 (germline): SGHTA, FQGNSA. V gave up 5 bases and J gave up 5 bases, with 16 bases separating them. CDR3 sequence (DNA): TGTGCCAGCAGCCCAAGAGGGGGGGTCCACGAGCAGTACTTC. Translation gives CASSPRGGVHEQYF.

This clonotype showed up many times. The chain couples TRBV7-6 to TRBJ2-5; a possible D gene is TRBD2 (5 bases). The CDR3 sequence is 15 residues long. Deletions cut 10 bases from V and 3 bases from J, with 21 bases between. The germline CDR1 and CDR2 sequences are SGHVS and FNYEAQ. Written as DNA, the CDR3 is TGTGCCACTTCGGGTCGGCGGGCTACGGAAGAGACCCAGTACTTC. Its protein product is CATSGRRATEETQYF.

There are many counts of this clonotype. The rearrangement uses TRBV6-6 and TRBJ2-7, with D unclear. V was shortened by 4 bases and J by 0 bases, with 7 bases between the two germline ends. Germline V gives CDR1 MNHNY, CDR2 SVGAGI (reference sequence). The CDR3 spans 13 residues. CDR3 sequence (DNA): TGTGCCAGCAGTTCAGTTAACTCCTACGAGCAGTACTTC. Its translation: CASSSVNSYEQYF.

At least ten counts were recorded for this clonotype. The chain recombines TRBV7-2 with TRBJ2-3; TRBD2 aligns across 10 bases. From germline, CDR1 is SGHTA and CDR2 FQGNSA. The V and J ends lost 7 bases and 8 bases, in that order; junction bases with no gene match: 9. This CDR3 spans 14 amino acids. CDR3 sequence reads: CASTPSGGTSTQYF. The CDR3 DNA reads as TGTGCCAGCACCCCTAGCGGGGGTACTAGTACGCAGTATTTT.

This clonotype came up many times. This chain joins TRBV7-2 and TRBJ1-1; D unclear. The V end was cut by 3 bases, the J end by 8 bases, with 13 bases between. The germline V gene encodes CDR1 SGHTA and CDR2 FQGNSA. The CDR3 spans 13 residues. For the CDR3, the DNA is TGTGCCAGCAGCTTCGGACCCAAAATAGAAGCTTTCTTT. Translation gives CASSFGPKIEAFF.

This clonotype was recorded many times. The rearrangement joins TRBV12-3 or TRBV12-4 to TRBJ1-1; D is perhaps TRBD1 (5 bases). This CDR3 contains 17 residues. The germline V and J ends were trimmed by 7 bases and 0 bases, with 21 bases remaining between them. The DNA for the CDR3 is TGTGCCAGCACTCCCCCACGGGGCAGGCGGATGAACACTGAAGCTTTCTTT. Its translation: CASTPPRGRRMNTEAFF.

This clonotype was seen at least ten times. V gene TRBV6-1 combines with J gene TRBJ2-3; D is undetermined. V was shortened by 5 bases and J by 5 bases, with 8 bases between the two germline ends. This CDR3 contains 12 residues. The germline CDR1 and CDR2 sequences are MNHNS and SASEGT. The DNA for the CDR3 is TGTGCCAGCAGTTCTCCTATAGATACGCAGTATTTT. This gives the protein CASSSPIDTQYF.

This clonotype was detected many times. The CDR3 sequence is CASSMAVNTEAFF. DNA of the CDR3: TGTGCCAGTAGTATGGCGGTGAACACTGAAGCTTTCTTT. This chain joins TRBV19 and TRBJ1-1; no clear D. Germline CDR1 LNHDA, CDR2 SQIVND (reference sequence). The CDR3 spans 13 residues. Between the trimmed V and J ends, which lost 3 bases and 0 bases, there was a span of 5 bases.

This clonotype was picked up many times. The chain combines TRBV6-5 with TRBJ1-1; 7 bases are a match to TRBD1. After removal of 5 bases from V and 5 bases from J, the junction contained 8 bases not matched to a gene. Germline assignment: CDR1 MNHEY and CDR2 SVGAGI. The CDR3 consists of 14 residues. The CDR3 spells CASSGRQGTTEAFF. In DNA form, the CDR3 reads TGTGCCAGCAGTGGCCGACAGGGAACAACTGAAGCTTTCTTT.

This clonotype has at least ten counts. This chain joins TRBV7-2 and TRBJ2-5; 8 bases are shared with TRBD1. The V gene's germline CDR1 is SGHTA and CDR2 FQGNSA. Trimming took 4 bases from V and 1 from J; bases not matched to a gene: 8. This CDR3 region has 16 residues. The CDR3: CASSSHRGIIQETQYF. CDR3 nucleotide sequence: TGTGCCAGCAGCTCCCACAGGGGGATTATCCAAGAGACCCAGTACTTC.

This clonotype has a count of ten or more. The V gene is TRBV7-9, the J gene TRBJ1-1, with a tentative D call TRBD1 (6 bases). V was shortened by 5 bases and J by 1 base, with 14 bases between the two germline ends. This CDR3 has 15 residues. Germline V gene data show CDR1 as SEHNR and CDR2 as FQNEAQ (reference sequence). The CDR3 sequence: CASSVTGMGNTEAFF. DNA of the CDR3: TGTGCCAGCAGCGTTACAGGGATGGGGAACACTGAAGCTTTCTTT.